These T cell receptor beta chains were read from a single sample in a study of blood T cell repertoires in COVID-19. Sequencing used immunoSEQ multiplex PCR; TCRdb keeps in-frame clones, though not all of them. The sample carries 400,000 to 500,000 clones, nearly 90% recorded once. Sequenced sample: PBMCs or T cells enriched from blood (not recorded which). The receptor set was obtained from a young woman who had been exposed to COVID-19. The CDR3 runs from the conserved cysteine through the conserved F or W. The order of the fields is J gene, D gene, clone size, V gene, CDR3 protein, CDR3 DNA. A D gene is named only where the DNA matches it firmly. Size is omitted from some rows. Given values are once, few, many or a class for expanded clones.

TRBJ1-4 TRBD1 once TRBV7-8 CASSPFRDRGTNEKLFF TGTGCCAGCAGCCCATTTCGGGACAGGGGAACTAATGAAAAACTGTTTTTT
TRBJ1-2 . . TRBV5-1 CASSFEVGYGYTF TGCGCCAGCAGCTTCGAGGTTGGGTATGGCTACACCTTC
TRBJ1-5 . . TRBV3-1/TRBV3-2 CASSQEPGGGRPQHF TGTGCCAGCAGCCAAGAACCAGGCGGCGGGAGGCCCCAGCATTTT
TRBJ1-2 TRBD1 . TRBV6-1 CASSEVQGANGGYTF TGTGCCAGCAGTGAAGTGCAGGGGGCGAATGGTGGCTACACCTTC
TRBJ1-4 TRBD1 . TRBV28 CASSLSRGDEKLFF TGTGCCAGCAGTTTATCCAGGGGGGACGAAAAACTGTTTTTT
TRBJ1-5 . . TRBV15 CATSRVGGGDQPQHF TGTGCCACCAGCAGGGTCGGGGGGGGCGATCAGCCCCAGCATTTT
TRBJ2-3 . . TRBV27 CASSPIALTGGDTQYF TGTGCCAGCAGTCCCATAGCGCTCACCGGGGGAGATACGCAGTATTTT
TRBJ1-2 . . TRBV19 CASGVQLNYGYTF TGTGCCAGCGGGGTTCAGCTTAACTATGGCTACACCTTC
TRBJ2-7 TRBD2 . TRBV3-1/TRBV3-2 CASSQPRASGTRSYEQYF TGTGCCAGCAGCCAACCTCGAGCTAGCGGAACACGCTCCTACGAGCAGTACTTC
TRBJ2-1 TRBD1 . TRBV7-9 CASSLGWDRADEQFF TGTGCCAGCAGCTTAGGATGGGACAGGGCCGATGAGCAGTTCTTC
TRBJ2-1 TRBD2 . TRBV3-1/TRBV3-2 CASSQSGRVFNEQFF TGTGCCAGCAGCCAGAGCGGGAGGGTCTTCAATGAGCAGTTCTTC
TRBJ1-1 . once TRBV7-2 CASSAGASNTEAFF TGTGCCAGCAGCGCAGGGGCCTCGAACACTGAAGCTTTCTTT
TRBJ2-7 TRBD1 . TRBV11-2 CASSRGQASYEQYF TGTGCCAGCAGCCGAGGACAGGCGTCCTACGAGCAGTACTTC
TRBJ2-2 . . TRBV6-5 CASSRAGEAGELFF TGTGCCAGCAGTCGAGCAGGGGAAGCCGGGGAGCTGTTTTTT
TRBJ2-7 . few TRBV10-1 CASSVAGIYEQYF TGCGCCAGCAGTGTGGCAGGTATTTACGAGCAGTACTTC
TRBJ1-2 . . TRBV10-2 CASRSPSEVYTF TGCGCCAGCAGGTCACCCTCTGAGGTCTACACCTTC
TRBJ1-1 . . TRBV14 CASSLQGLGTEAFF TGTGCCAGCAGCTTACAGGGCCTGGGGACTGAAGCTTTCTTT
TRBJ2-2 . once TRBV28 CASSLRQQTGELFF TGTGCCAGCAGTTTACGGCAACAGACCGGGGAGCTGTTTTTT
TRBJ2-7 TRBD2 . TRBV5-1 CASSLGLAGGPLSYEQYF TGCGCCAGCAGCCTCGGACTAGCGGGAGGGCCACTGTCCTACGAGCAGTACTTC
TRBJ1-1 . . TRBV5-1 CASSLVQGSVTEAFF TGCGCCAGCAGCTTGGTCCAGGGCAGTGTCACTGAAGCTTTCTTT
TRBJ2-7 TRBD1 . TRBV11-1 CASSWGQGRFYEQYF TGTGCCAGCAGCTGGGGACAGGGTCGATTCTACGAGCAGTACTTC
TRBJ1-3 TRBD1 . TRBV5-1 CASSGNPGQSSGNTIYF TGCGCCAGCAGCGGGAACCCGGGACAGAGCTCTGGAAACACCATATATTTT
TRBJ1-3 TRBD1 . TRBV16 CASSQWTGLGNTIYF TGTGCCAGCAGCCAATGGACAGGGCTCGGAAACACCATATATTTT
TRBJ2-2 . . TRBV9 CASSGPPGELFF TGTGCCAGCAGCGGGCCTCCCGGGGAGCTGTTTTTT
TRBJ2-1 TRBD2 . TRBV7-6 CASSLAGGTEQFF TGTGCCAGCAGCCTCGCCGGGGGGACTGAGCAGTTCTTC
TRBJ2-3 . . TRBV19 CASSIETALGPTDTQYF TGTGCCAGTAGTATCGAGACGGCCTTGGGCCCCACAGATACGCAGTATTTT
TRBJ1-3 . . TRBV19 CASSQQDRSGNTIYF TGTGCCAGTAGTCAACAGGACCGCTCTGGAAACACCATATATTTT
TRBJ1-4 TRBD1 . TRBV3-1/TRBV3-2 CASSQSWAGGLSNEKLFF TGTGCCAGCAGCCAATCGTGGGCAGGGGGCCTCTCAAATGAAAAACTGTTTTTT
TRBJ2-7 . . TRBV9 CASSVGFRPKGAGYF TGTGCCAGCAGCGTAGGGTTCCGGCCGAAAGGAGCGGGGTACTTC
TRBJ2-1 TRBD2 . TRBV3-1/TRBV3-2 CASSRSSGGLQFF TGTGCCAGCAGCCGGTCCAGCGGGGGTCTCCAGTTCTTC
TRBJ2-7 . . TRBV5-1 CASSLVAGASYEQYF TGCGCCAGCAGCTTGGTTGCGGGGGCGTCCTACGAGCAGTACTTC
TRBJ1-4 . . TRBV30 CAWATGITNEKLFF TGTGCCTGGGCTACAGGGATAACTAATGAAAAACTGTTTTTT